These T cell receptor beta chains were read from a single sample in a study of T cell repertoires in cytomegalovirus infection. Using its own MiXCR run on the reads, TCRdb lists one record per CDR3 protein. The table includes some 500,000 distinct CDR3 sequences, 35% to 50% detected once. These receptors' antigens are unknown. Sequenced material: cultured PBMCs, taken from culture after CMV antigen stimulation. The receptors derive from a human donor in good health (CMV status not recorded). Some clones in this sample may be carry-over from other donors' samples. Each CDR3 is given with its conserved first and last residue. A D gene is named only where the DNA matches it firmly. Only some rows state a clone size, as once, few, many or a class for expanded clones.

J,size,V,D,DNA,CDR3
TRBJ1-2,-,TRBV19,-,TGTGCCAGTAGTAGAGCCCGTGGCTATGGCTACACCTTC,CASSRARGYGYTF
TRBJ2-5,-,TRBV14,-,TGTGCCAGCAGCCAAAGGGGCCTGACCCAGTACTTC,CASSQRGLTQYF
TRBJ1-1,many,TRBV7-2,-,TGTGCCAGCAGCTTAGTTCCGTTTGGGGACACTGAAGCTTTCTTT,CASSLVPFGDTEAFF
TRBJ2-7,few,TRBV6-1,TRBD1,TGTGCCAGCAATGGGGACAGGGATCCCTACGAGCAGTACTTC,CASNGDRDPYEQYF
TRBJ2-1,few,TRBV12-5,TRBD2,TGTGCTAGTGGTTCCCCTAGCGGGAGGGCCGCAGCCTACAATGAGCAGTTCTTC,CASGSPSGRAAAYNEQFF
TRBJ1-2,few,TRBV7-9,-,TGTGCCAGCAGCTTAGCTCCCTTGGACTATGGCTACACCTTC,CASSLAPLDYGYTF
TRBJ2-2,once,TRBV19,-,TGTGCCAGTAAGGGGGGTCAGGGCTGGCCAGGTTCCCCCACCGGGGAGCTGTTTTTT,CASKGGQGWPGSPTGELFF
TRBJ2-1,-,TRBV7-2,TRBD2,TGTGCCACCTCGGCGGGGGTACCCTCCTACAATGAGCAGTTCTTC,CATSAGVPSYNEQFF
TRBJ1-1,-,TRBV2,-,TGTGCCAGCAGTGAACGGGGATGGGACACTGAAGCTTTCTTT,CASSERGWDTEAFF
TRBJ1-6,-,TRBV4-1,-,TGCGCCAGCAGCCAAGATTCGGCGGCTTATTCACCCCTCCACTTT,CASSQDSAAYSPLHF
TRBJ2-7,-,TRBV7-9,TRBD1,TGTGCCAGCAGCCTGGACAGGGCCCTCGGGGAGCAGTACTTC,CASSLDRALGEQYF
TRBJ1-5,-,TRBV20-1,-,TGCAGTGCTAGAGATAATAGCAATCAGCCCCAGCATTTT,CSARDNSNQPQHF
TRBJ2-7,few,TRBV20-1,-,TGCAGTGCTACGTCCAGGGACCGTCCTGTAGAATCCTACGAGCAGTACTTC,CSATSRDRPVESYEQYF
TRBJ2-2,few,TRBV7-4,TRBD2,TGTGCCAGCACCGTCCTCGGGAGGGCCGTTAACGGGGAGCTGTTTTTT,CASTVLGRAVNGELFF
TRBJ2-1,-,TRBV7-2,-,TGTGCCAGCAGCTTTCTTAATGGCAGGCCAGGGAATGAGCAGTTCTTC,CASSFLNGRPGNEQFF
TRBJ2-5,once,TRBV6-2/TRBV6-3,TRBD1,TGTGCCAGCAGTTATGATCAGGGGGCGGCTGAGACCCAGTACTTC,CASSYDQGAAETQYF
TRBJ2-7,-,TRBV27,TRBD1,TGTGCCAGCAGCACTTACGGGACAGAGGTTTCCTACGAGCAGTACTTC,CASSTYGTEVSYEQYF
TRBJ1-5,-,TRBV27,-,TGTGCCAGCAGTTTTCAGGGGCCCGATAAGCCCCAGCATTTT,CASSFQGPDKPQHF
TRBJ2-7,-,TRBV11-2,TRBD2,TGTGCCAACAGACGCCCCGGGGTAGCGGGAACCTACGAGCAGTACTTC,CANRRPGVAGTYEQYF
TRBJ1-5,once,TRBV12-3/TRBV12-4,TRBD1,TGTGCCAGCAGTTTAGAGACAGGGAGTCAGCCCCAGCATTTT,CASSLETGSQPQHF
TRBJ2-7,few,TRBV11-2,-,TGTGCCAGCAGCCGCCTCCGAGGACAATCCCACGAGCAGTACTTC,CASSRLRGQSHEQYF
TRBJ1-1,few,TRBV7-6,TRBD1,TGTGCAGTGACAGGGAGAACTGAAGCTTTCTTT,CAVTGRTEAFF
TRBJ2-1,-,TRBV9,TRBD2,TGTGCCAGCAGCGCCCCCCCCCCCGGGGGGGGAAACAATGAGCAGTTCTTC,CASSAPPPGGGNNEQFF
TRBJ2-4,-,TRBV6-1,-,TGTGCCACAGTGGGGCTAGCCAAAAACATTCAGTACTTC,CATVGLAKNIQYF
TRBJ2-2,-,TRBV4-1,TRBD1,TGCGCCAGCAGCCAAGAGGGACAGGGAGGAACCGGGGAGCTGTTTTTT,CASSQEGQGGTGELFF
TRBJ2-5,-,TRBV19,-,TGTGCCAGTAGTAGAGTAGCGGCAAGCGAGACCCAGTACTTC,CASSRVAASETQYF
TRBJ1-1,-,TRBV27,-,TGTGCCAGCAGTTTGCTTTATGAGGGATTTACCACTGAAGCTTTCTTT,CASSLLYEGFTTEAFF
TRBJ1-1,-,TRBV27,-,TGTGCCAGCGGGAGACAACTCACTGAAGCTTTCTTT,CASGRQLTEAFF
TRBJ1-1,few,TRBV12-3/TRBV12-4,TRBD1,TGTGCCAGCAGTTCGACAGGGGGCGCGGTAGCTTTCTTT,CASSSTGGAVAFF
TRBJ2-3,few,TRBV28,TRBD1,TGTGCCAGCAGTATAGGGGGACAGGGGGCCGCAGATACGCAGTATTTT,CASSIGGQGAADTQYF
TRBJ2-7,many,TRBV7-2,-,TGTGCCAGCAGCTTACTAGCTAGCTCCTACGAGCAGTACTTC,CASSLLASSYEQYF
TRBJ1-2,-,TRBV7-6,TRBD1,TGTGCCAGCAGCCCTGAGGGGGCCTATGGCTACACCTTC,CASSPEGAYGYTF
TRBJ2-1,-,TRBV6-2/TRBV6-3,-,TGTGCCAGCAGTCCGGACTTGAGAAGGACTGAGCAGTTCTTC,CASSPDLRRTEQFF
TRBJ1-5,-,TRBV6-5,-,TGTGCCAGCTGGGACCCTACAGGGAATCAGCCCCAGCATTTT,CASWDPTGNQPQHF
TRBJ2-5,-,TRBV7-2,-,TGTGCCAGCAGCCCCGGACAGAGAGAGACCCAGTACTTC,CASSPGQRETQYF
TRBJ1-5,once,TRBV19,-,TGTGCCAGTAGTTTTGAGGCAGTCCTAGGGCGTCAGCCCCAGCATTTT,CASSFEAVLGRQPQHF
TRBJ2-1,-,TRBV10-3,-,TGTGCCATCAGTGACACGACCGGAAGGGAGCAGTTCTTC,CAISDTTGREQFF
TRBJ1-1,-,TRBV7-4,-,TGTGCCAGCAGCTTCTGGTTGGGAGAAGCTTTCTTT,CASSFWLGEAFF
TRBJ1-2,-,TRBV7-2,-,TGTGCCAGCAGCTTGGGGGGAGACAACTATGGCTACACCTTC,CASSLGGDNYGYTF
TRBJ2-6,-,TRBV19,-,TGTGCCAGTAGTGTAACAGGGGCCAACGTCCTGACTTTC,CASSVTGANVLTF
TRBJ1-5,-,TRBV27,TRBD1,TGTGCCAGCGGCCATAGGAGAAAGGTCTCGACAGGGGCGGGACAGCCCCAGCATTTT,CASGHRRKVSTGAGQPQHF
TRBJ2-7,-,TRBV7-2,TRBD2,TGTGCCAGCAGCAGATCTAGCGGGAGGGGTGAGGAGCAGTACTTC,CASSRSSGRGEEQYF
TRBJ1-1,few,TRBV5-1,-,TGCGCCAGCAAGGCGGGGGGCCAAAAGGACACTGAAGCTTTCTTT,CASKAGGQKDTEAFF
TRBJ2-1,once,TRBV10-3,TRBD1,TGTGCCATCGGGACAGCGTACAATGAGCAGTTCTTC,CAIGTAYNEQFF
TRBJ2-3,few,TRBV7-6,-,TGTGCCAGCAGCTTAGGTCCGGGTCGTCTTTCCACAGATACGCAGTATTTT,CASSLGPGRLSTDTQYF
TRBJ2-6,-,TRBV7-9,-,TGTGCCAGCAGCTTAACGGACAGCTTGACCCGGGCCAACGTCCTGACTTTC,CASSLTDSLTRANVLTF
TRBJ1-1,-,TRBV6-8,-,TGTGAAACGCAACTTGGGGATGAAGCTTTCTTT,CETQLGDEAFF
TRBJ1-2,-,TRBV12-3/TRBV12-4,TRBD1,TGTGCCAGCAGCCGGGACAGAACCTACTATGGCTACACCTTC,CASSRDRTYYGYTF
TRBJ2-1,-,TRBV5-1,TRBD1,TGCGCCAGCACTAGCCTTCCTACCGGGACAGGTTATGAAAATGAGCAGTTCTTC,CASTSLPTGTGYENEQFF